This is a list of T cell receptor beta chains from one sample in a study of blood T cell repertoires in COVID-19. Some clones are missing from TCRdb's copy, which holds only in-frame ones; the method was immunoSEQ multiplex PCR. The table lists approximately 300,000 clones, roughly 91% of them singletons, with 1.8% in the top ten. Sequenced material: peripheral blood. The origin of the receptors is a woman in her 30s with COVID-19, enrolled during active disease. Each CDR3 is given with its conserved first and last residue. The D gene is left open where the match is weak. The size of a clone is reported for some rows only, either as once, few or many, or as a class for expanded clones.

TRBJ2-1,TRBD2,once,TRBV27,TGTGCCAGCAGTCCACTTTCCGGGACTAGTCAGTTCTTC,CASSPLSGTSQFF
TRBJ1-5,TRBD1,once,TRBV7-2,TGTGCCAGCAGCTTAGTCCCGGGACAGGCCAATCAGCCCCAGCATTTT,CASSLVPGQANQPQHF
TRBJ1-5,-,-,TRBV15,TGTGCCACCAGCGTGGAGGGGATCACCCAGCCCCAGCATTTT,CATSVEGITQPQHF
TRBJ2-5,TRBD2,-,TRBV7-2,TGTGCCAGCAGCTTAGATGCTAGCGGGGTAAAGACCCAGTACTTC,CASSLDASGVKTQYF
TRBJ1-2,TRBD1,-,TRBV5-5,TGTGCCAGCAGCTTGTCCTACGGGACAGCCTATGGCTACACCTTC,CASSLSYGTAYGYTF
TRBJ1-3,TRBD1,-,TRBV7-2,TGTGCCAGCAGCCCCCAGGGACAGGTACAGTCTGGAAACACCATATATTTT,CASSPQGQVQSGNTIYF
TRBJ2-2,TRBD1,-,TRBV19,TGTGCCAGTAGTGGGACAGGGGACGGGGAGCTGTTTTTT,CASSGTGDGELFF
TRBJ1-2,-,-,TRBV30,TGTGCCTGGAGACAGGACAGCTATGGCTACACCTTC,CAWRQDSYGYTF
TRBJ2-7,-,-,TRBV6-1,TGTGCCAGCAGTGAGCACTTGACAGAGACCTACGAGCAGTACTTC,CASSEHLTETYEQYF
TRBJ1-4,-,-,TRBV28,TGTGCCAGCAGTTTTAGGGGGGGCCGCGGAGAAAAACTGTTTTTT,CASSFRGGRGEKLFF
TRBJ2-2,TRBD1,-,TRBV18,TGTGCCAGCTCAGGGACAGCGAACGGGGAGCTGTTTTTT,CASSGTANGELFF
TRBJ2-6,TRBD1,once,TRBV4-1,TGCGCCAGCAGCCAATCGCGGGACAGGTACTCTGGGGCCAACGTCCTGACTTTC,CASSQSRDRYSGANVLTF
TRBJ1-1,-,-,TRBV4-3,TGCGCCAGCAGCCAAGAGAGGAACACTGAAGCTTTCTTT,CASSQERNTEAFF
TRBJ1-4,TRBD1,-,TRBV6-6,TGTGCCAGCAGCTATGGGAGGACAGGAAGGCGGGCAACTAATGAAAAACTGTTTTTT,CASSYGRTGRRATNEKLFF